These 14 T cell receptor beta chains share one sample of origin, sequenced in a study of regulatory T cells in long-lasting Graves disease (dated by TCRdb to the early 2020s). Taken with the paper, the label for time point translates to: newly diagnosed GD, antithyroid drugs for less than 3 months. For both TCR sequencing and RNA sequencing, RNA was extracted from PBMCs in TRIzol. The library was obtained by multiplex PCR. Data came from an Illumina HiSeq 4000. To build TCR beta libraries, CDR3 regions were amplified by Arm-PCR using iRepertoire HTBI primers. Starting from the raw public reads, TCRdb applied fastp trimming at Q25, assembled clones with MiXCR and retained in-frame beta chains. Rows are unified per CDR3 protein, each entry keeping the most common DNA and genes. Recorded for this sample are about 500,000 distinct CDR3 sequences; 12% of them occurred a single time. 8.9% of the sample goes to the ten largest clones.

Another study also made use of these data, one on T cells in Graves' hyperthyroidism and ophthalmopathy.

Source: peripheral blood mononuclear cells (PBMCs), taken at new diagnosis, from a patient treated with antithyroid drugs. The receptor set was obtained from a woman between 25 and 40 years old with Graves disease. Donor details come from another sample of the same person, matched by shared clones.

The chain links TRBV12-3 or TRBV12-4 to TRBJ2-7; D gene uncertain. The ends were cut back, 5 bases at V and 7 bases at J, with 15 bases in the middle. The CDR3 has 13 amino acids. The CDR3: CASSDRLTWEQYF. CDR3 sequence (DNA): TGTGCCAGCAGTGACCGCCTTACGTGGGAGCAGTACTTC.

V usage is TRBV19 and J usage is TRBJ2-5; TRBD1 aligns across 10 bases. After removal of 6 bases from V and 4 bases from J, the junction contained 2 bases not matched to a gene. The CDR3 extends over 13 amino acids. CDR1 LNHDA and CDR2 SQIVND come from the germline V gene (reference sequence). Here the CDR3 DNA reads TGTGCCAGTAGGGGGACAGGGGCAGAGACCCAGTACTTC. This translates into CASRGTGAETQYF.

Ten or more counts support this clonotype. The chain links TRBV20-1 to TRBJ1-5; D gene uncertain. Germline CDR1 is DFQATT and CDR2 is SNEGSKA (reference sequence). This CDR3 has 15 residues. Trimming pared 0 bases from V and 4 bases from J, leaving 13 bases between. In DNA form, the CDR3 reads TGCAGTGCTAGAGATTCGAGGACGGAGAATCAGCCCCAGCATTTT. It encodes CSARDSRTENQPQHF.

This clonotype showed up many times. The rearrangement uses TRBV5-1 and TRBJ2-7, with D perhaps matching TRBD2 (6 bases). Germline CDR1 SGHRS, CDR2 YFSETQ. The V and J ends lost 2 bases and 3 bases respectively, with 9 bases between them. The CDR3 loop spans 13 amino acids. As DNA, the CDR3 is TGCGCCAGCAGCTTTGGCGGGATCTACGAGCAGTACTTC. It translates to CASSFGGIYEQYF.

In this sample, this clonotype turned up many times. This CDR3 is CASSLNRGLAGVKQYF. The CDR3 bases are TGTGCCAGCAGTTTAAACCGCGGACTAGCGGGAGTAAAGCAGTACTTC. The chain combines TRBV27 with TRBJ2-7; 13 bases map to TRBD2. There are 16 residues in the CDR3. After removal of 2 bases from V and 8 bases from J, the junction contained 9 bases not matched to a gene. The germline V gene encodes CDR1 MNHEY and CDR2 SMNVEV (reference sequence).

This clonotype was counted at least ten times. DNA of the CDR3: TGCAGCGTTGACGGGCTCATCTCCTACGAGCAGTACTTC. Protein: CSVDGLISYEQYF. J is TRBJ2-7 and V is TRBV29-1, with no clear D. The germline V gene has CDR1 SQVTM and CDR2 ANQGSEA. Trimming left V 3 bases short and J 0 bases short, with 9 bases between. The CDR3 loop spans 13 amino acids.

This chain connects TRBV29-1 to TRBJ1-1; D is perhaps TRBD1 (5 bases). The V and J ends lost 1 base and 2 bases respectively, with 11 bases between them. Germline V gene data show CDR1 as SQVTM and CDR2 as ANQGSEA. The CDR3 spans 14 residues. The CDR3 DNA is TGCAGCGTTGAAGCAGACAGACTAAACACTGAAGCTTTCTTT. Its protein product is CSVEADRLNTEAFF.

This clonotype was found many times. The rearrangement links TRBV11-2 to TRBJ2-7; 7 bases match TRBD1. This CDR3 comprises 15 residues. V gave up 5 bases and J gave up 4 bases; unmatched junction bases: 11. Per the germline V gene, CDR1 is SGHAT and CDR2 is FQNNGV. The CDR3 here is CASSPGQVKIYEQYF. CDR3 DNA: TGTGCCAGCAGCCCCGGACAGGTGAAAATTTACGAGCAGTACTTC.

The table lists this clonotype with many counts. J is TRBJ1-4 and V is TRBV4-3; D is ambiguous. Germline CDR1 reads LGHNA; CDR2 reads YSLEER. This CDR3 comprises 15 residues. V lost 1 base to trimming and J lost 7 bases, with 13 bases between them. DNA of the CDR3: TGCGCCAGCAGCCAAGTTGGTTCCAGTGGTGAAAAACTGTTTTTT. Its translation: CASSQVGSSGEKLFF.

The sample holds many counts of this clonotype. V is TRBV6-1 and J is TRBJ1-2; no definite D call. Germline CDR1 and CDR2: MNHNS and SASEGT. This CDR3 comprises 13 residues. V was shortened by 6 bases and J by 8 bases, with 16 bases between the two germline ends. This CDR3 is CASSRSLQIGYTF. The CDR3 DNA reads TGTGCCAGCAGCCGCAGTCTCCAGATCGGCTACACCTTC.

This clonotype was counted many times. The V call is TRBV24-1, the J call TRBJ2-1, with 11 bases aligning to TRBD2. The length of the CDR3 is 18 residues. Per the germline V gene, CDR1 is KGHDR and CDR2 is SFDVKD. V was pared by 3 bases and J by 2 bases, with 8 bases of the junction left unmatched. The CDR3 region has the DNA TGTGCCACCAGTGATCTGAGAACTAGCGGGAGTCCCTACAATGAGCAGTTCTTC. Encoded protein: CATSDLRTSGSPYNEQFF.

Comment on this clonotype: This likely stems from a read error, as it lies one base from a far larger clone. This sequence joins TRBV7-2 and TRBJ2-5; 11 positions match TRBD2. V dropped 5 bases and J dropped 13; count of bases not matched to a gene: 3. CDR3 length: 11 residues. Looked up from germline, CDR1 is SGHTA and CDR2 is FQGNSA. The CDR3 DNA follows: TGTGCCAGCAGCCCCGGGACTAGCGGGTACTTC. Translation: CASSPGTSGYF.

This clonotype was found many times. The genes are TRBV19 and TRBJ2-3, with D possibly called TRBD1 or TRBD2 (6 bases each). CDR1 is LNHDA and CDR2 is SQIVND in the germline V gene (reference sequence). The V end lost 7 bases, the J end lost 5 bases, and 19 bases lay between the germline ends. This CDR3 region has 15 residues. CDR3 sequence reads: CASTPGGQVGDTQYF. The CDR3 nucleotides read TGTGCCAGTACCCCCGGGGGCCAAGTAGGAGATACGCAGTATTTT.

The chain couples TRBV4-1 to TRBJ2-2, with a possible D match to TRBD2 (7 bases). Germline V gives CDR1 MGHRA, CDR2 YSYEKL. Trimming stripped 1 base from V and 6 bases from J, with 15 bases between. This CDR3 is built from 16 residues. The CDR3 protein is CASSQGGGRVSGELFF. CDR3 in DNA: TGCGCCAGCAGCCAAGGAGGGGGGAGGGTCTCCGGGGAGCTGTTTTTT.